A single count supports the clone carrying this TCR beta chain. This sample was included in a study of blood T cell repertoires in COVID-19. About the study: The study drew acute and convalescent COVID-19 samples from the United States, Italy and Spain. Sources were T cells, B-cell-depleted T cells, or PBMCs; the material itself was cDNA or gDNA.

As originally analysed: How many nucleated cells were present was estimated from reference gene primer amplification. This table comes from immunoSEQ multiplex PCR, and its TCRdb copy is limited to in-frame clones, with some not included. That table is the source of V, J and clone size, and D and trimming were worked out from the DNA. This table holds around 30,000 clones, nearly 80% found once. The receptor was isolated from a woman aged 70-85 years with acute or convalescent COVID-19. Sequencing was done on a sample of peripheral blood.

The CDR3 protein is CASSVYRARRDGYTF. CDR3 nucleotides: TGTGCCAGCAGCGTGTACAGGGCTAGAAGGGATGGCTACACCTTC. This chain links TRBV9 with TRBJ1-2, with a weak D call TRBD1 (6 bases). Per germline, CDR1 SGDLS and CDR2 YYNGEE. The V end lost 2 bases, the J end lost 6 bases, and 17 bases lay between the germline ends. The CDR3 spans 15 residues.